Presented here are 24 T cell receptor beta chains from one specimen sequenced in a study of Graves' ophthalmopathy and Graves' hyperthyroidism (dated 2018 in TCRdb). The run used an Illumina HiSeq 2000. For repertoire sequencing, the TCR beta CDR3 regions were amplified from RNA transcripts. HTBI primers and the Qiagen OneStep RT-PCR kit were used in a first-round RT-PCR, which was followed by a second-round multiplex PCR, size selection and purification. The public reads were reanalyzed by TCRdb: fastp trimming at Q25, MiXCR alignment, in-frame beta chains only. A single entry per CDR3 protein holds the most common genes and DNA from its merged rows. This sample is represented by about 600,000 distinct CDR3 sequences; 35% to 45% of them were singletons. The leading ten clones occupy around 4.6% of the sample. The specimen was peripheral blood or thyroid tissue (not recorded which). The receptors here all came from an adult man with Graves' hyperthyroidism.

In regard to this clonotype: Given a much more abundant clone one base away, this may be a read error. The chain couples TRBV7-9 to TRBJ1-4, with 7 bases that match TRBD1. CDR1 is SEHNR and CDR2 is FQNEAQ in the germline V gene (reference sequence). This CDR3 has 17 residues. The junction had 17 bases not matched to a gene; V was cut back by 5 bases and J by 8 bases. The CDR3 DNA reads as TGTGCCAGCAGCCAAGGGGGCAGGGTGGACCAGGGGGAAAAACTGTTTTTT. Its translation is CASSQGGRVDQGEKLFF.

This clonotype has ten or more counts. V is TRBV5-5 and J is TRBJ2-7, with 8 bases that match TRBD1. Losses at the gene ends were 4 bases for V and 3 bases for J; bases not matched to a gene: 9. The length of the CDR3 is 15 residues. Per germline, CDR1 SGHKS and CDR2 YYEKEE (reference sequence). In DNA, the CDR3 is TGTGCCAGCAGCGTGACGGACAGGGCCTACTACGAGCAGTACTTC. This sequence encodes CASSVTDRAYYEQYF.

The chain uses TRBV12-5 and TRBJ1-1, with unresolved D. V lost 0 bases and J 3 bases, leaving 32 bases between the germline ends. Germline V gene lookup returns CDR1 LGHNT and CDR2 FRNRAP. This CDR3 has 22 amino acids. This CDR3 reads CASGLVPIIADGKTAVYTEAFF. As DNA, the CDR3 is TGTGCTAGTGGTTTGGTTCCGATAATTGCTGATGGTAAGACGGCTGTGTACACTGAAGCTTTCTTT.

With respect to this clonotype: A much larger clone differs from this one at a single base, so this may be a read error. The CDR3 nucleotides are TGTGCCGGCAGCTTTATGGGCTCCTACGAGCAGTACTTC. Translating it yields CAGSFMGSYEQYF. The genes are TRBV5-4 and TRBJ2-7; no definite D call. The CDR3 runs 13 residues. Germline V CDR1 and CDR2: SGHNT, YYREEE (reference sequence). Complete variable domain (other parts from reference TRBV5-4 and TRBJ2-7): ETGVTQSPTHLIKTRGQQVTLRCSSQSGHNTVSWYQQALGQGPQFIFQYYREEENGRGNFPPRFSGLQFPNYSSELNVNALELDDSALYLCAGSFMGSYEQYFGPGTRLTVT.

The chain couples TRBV2 to TRBJ2-5; 8 nucleotides align to TRBD2. This CDR3 region has 12 residues. Germline assignment: CDR1 SNHLY and CDR2 FYNNEI. V trimming: 9 bases; J trimming: 3 bases; junction bases outside the gene matches: 3. CDR3 nucleotides: TGTGCCAGTAGCGGGGACAAAGAGACCCAGTACTTC. Its translation: CASSGDKETQYF.

This chain uses TRBV15 with TRBJ1-3, with TRBD1 identical over 7 bases. CDR3 size: 17 residues. Germline CDR1 reads LNHNV; CDR2 reads YYDKDF (reference sequence). Trimming took 4 bases from V and 0 from J; bases not matched to a gene: 9. The DNA of the CDR3 is TGTGCCACCAGCATTACGCCGGGACAGTCCTCTGGAAACACCATATATTTT. This encodes CATSITPGQSSGNTIYF.

This clonotype showed up just a few times. The gene calls are TRBV9 and TRBJ1-2; D may be TRBD1 (6 bases). The CDR3 consists of 15 residues. V gave up 0 bases and J gave up 8 bases, with 17 bases separating them. Germline CDR1 reads SGDLS; CDR2 reads YYNGEE. The CDR3 region has the DNA TGTGCCAGCAGCGTAGAATCAGCAGGGGCTACCGGCTACACCTTC. Translating gives CASSVESAGATGYTF. The whole variable domain, filled in from reference TRBV9 and TRBJ1-2, reads DSGVTQTPKHLITATGQRVTLRCSPRSGDLSVYWYQQSLDQGLQFLIQYYNGEERAKGNILERFSAQQFPDLHSELNLSSLELGDSALYFCASSVESAGATGYTFGSGTRLTVV.

To note about this clonotype: This may come from a read error, since a much larger clone is one base off. The genes are TRBV29-1 and TRBJ1-5; unclear D gene. The V end lost 3 bases, the J end lost 4 bases, and 16 bases lay between the germline ends. This CDR3 has 15 residues. In germline, CDR1 is SQVTM, CDR2 ANQGSEA. CDR3: CSVDDPYSQNQPQHF. CDR3 bases: TGCAGCGTTGATGATCCGTACAGTCAGAATCAGCCCCAGCATTTT.

There are many counts of this clonotype. The chain employs TRBV6-5 and TRBJ2-7; maybe TRBD2 (7 bases). Germline-derived CDR1 and CDR2 are MNHEY and SVGAGI. This CDR3 is built from 14 residues. V was clipped by 5 bases and J by 3 bases, with 14 bases between them. The CDR3 sequence: CASSAEGGVYEQYF. The CDR3 bases are TGTGCCAGCAGTGCGGAGGGGGGGGTCTACGAGCAGTACTTC.

This clonotype has at least ten counts. This chain joins TRBV2 and TRBJ2-2; D is undetermined. V was clipped by 0 bases and J by 5 bases, with 7 bases between them. This CDR3 has 14 residues. Germline assignment: CDR1 SNHLY and CDR2 FYNNEI. The CDR3 spells CASSEATRTGELFF. CDR3 sequence (DNA): TGTGCCAGCAGTGAAGCTACTCGGACCGGGGAGCTGTTTTTT.

This clonotype came up many times. J is TRBJ2-7 and V is TRBV29-1, with 8 positions matching TRBD1. Losses at the gene ends were 2 bases for V and 2 bases for J; bases not matched to a gene: 8. CDR3 length equals 15 residues. CDR1 is SQVTM and CDR2 is ANQGSEA in the germline V gene. CDR3 DNA: TGCAGCGTTGAATCCGGACAGGGATTACCCTACGAGCAGTACTTC. Residues: CSVESGQGLPYEQYF.

This clonotype was recorded many times. The gene calls are TRBV19 and TRBJ1-5; 7 bases align to TRBD1. The CDR3 has 14 residues. V shed 7 bases and J 4 bases; nucleotides not matched to a gene: 7. CDR1 LNHDA and CDR2 SQIVND come from the germline V gene (reference sequence). The CDR3 here is CASTKDRINQPQHF. The CDR3 DNA reads as TGTGCCAGTACCAAGGACAGGATAAATCAGCCCCAGCATTTT.

This clonotype was counted many times. The rearrangement joins TRBV29-1 to TRBJ2-7, with D hard to call. The CDR3 has 14 amino acids. The germline V and J ends were trimmed by 3 bases and 2 bases, with 14 bases remaining between them. The germline CDR1 and CDR2 sequences are SQVTM and ANQGSEA. The CDR3 spells CSVEPTARAYEQYF. In DNA form, the CDR3 reads TGCAGCGTTGAGCCCACGGCTCGAGCCTACGAGCAGTACTTC.

The chain links TRBV29-1 to TRBJ2-5; the D gene could be TRBD1 or TRBD2 (7 bases each). TRBJ2-1 matches the DNA end more closely, so the J call is doubtful. Per germline, CDR1 SQVTM and CDR2 ANQGSEA. This CDR3 spans 11 amino acids. CDR3 nucleotides: TGCAGCCAGGGAGGGGACAGAAAGCAGTTCTTC. Encoded protein: CSQGGDRKQFF.

This clonotype was recorded at least ten times. The chain couples TRBV29-1 to TRBJ1-1; the D is unclear. The germline V gene has CDR1 SQVTM and CDR2 ANQGSEA. V lost 7 bases and J lost 2, with 14 bases in between. The CDR3 runs to 13 residues. The chain's CDR3 is CSAALRRNTEAFF. The CDR3 bases are TGCAGCGCAGCCTTACGGAGAAACACTGAAGCTTTCTTT.

The J gene is TRBJ1-2, the V gene TRBV10-3, with D possibly being TRBD1 (5 bases). Germline CDR1 reads ENHRY; CDR2 reads SYGVKD. V was cut by 5 bases and J by 12 bases, with 16 bases left in between. CDR3 length: 12 residues. The CDR3 coding sequence is TGTGCCATCAGTAAGGGGATAGATGGAAACACCTTC. The encoded protein is CAISKGIDGNTF.

Concerning this clonotype: One end of the junction is discordant with germline, which a read error may explain. V is TRBV5-1 and J is TRBJ1-5, with D possibly matching TRBD1 (6 bases). This CDR3 contains 15 residues. CDR1 is SGHRS and CDR2 is YFSETQ in the germline V gene. This CDR3 is CASSLWGQGDQPQHF. CDR3 bases: TGTGCCAGCAGCTTGTGGGGGCAAGGGGATCAGCCCCAGCATTTT. Full variable domain (rest looked up from reference TRBV5-1 and TRBJ1-5): KAGVTQTPRYLIKTRGQQVTLSCSPISGHRSVSWYQQTPGQGLQFLFEYFSETQRNKGNFPGRFSGRQFSNSRSEMNVSTLELGDSALYLCASSLWGQGDQPQHFGDGTRLSIL.

On this clonotype itself: A single base separates this from a much larger clone, so it may be a read error. The chain uses TRBV20-1 and TRBJ2-7; TRBD2 aligns across 7 bases. CDR3 length equals 15 residues. With V trimmed by 3 bases and J by 2 bases, 10 bases remained unmatched. Germline V gene lookup returns CDR1 DFQATT and CDR2 SNEGSKA (reference sequence). For the CDR3, the DNA is TGCAGTGCTAGCCTCGGGGGGACTTGCGCCTACGAGCAGTACTTC. It yields the protein CSASLGGTCAYEQYF.

The rearrangement joins TRBV29-1 to TRBJ2-1, with TRBD2 matching 10 bases. J lost 8 bases, V lost 4 bases, and 8 bases had no gene match. CDR1 and CDR2 from the germline V gene are SQVTM and ANQGSEA. This CDR3 is 14 amino acids long. The CDR3, as DNA: TGCAGCGTTGGGGTAGCGGGAGGTGGAGATGAGCAGTTCTTC. Translated: CSVGVAGGGDEQFF.

This clonotype was observed at least ten times. The chain recombines TRBV19 with TRBJ1-1; TRBD1 matches 7 bases. Germline V CDR1 and CDR2: LNHDA, SQIVND (reference sequence). This CDR3 comprises 16 residues. Trimming cost V 1 base and J 5 bases; bases outside gene matches: 10. The CDR3 spells CASSIGFDRVLTEAFF. The CDR3 nucleotides read TGTGCCAGTAGTATAGGTTTCGACAGGGTGCTTACTGAAGCTTTCTTT. Full variable domain (outside the CDR3, taken from reference TRBV19 and TRBJ1-1): DGGITQSPKYLFRKEGQNVTLSCEQNLNHDAMYWYRQDPGQGLRLIYYSQIVNDFQKGDIAEGYSVSREKKESFPLTVTSAQKNPTAFYLCASSIGFDRVLTEAFFGQGTRLTVV.

This clonotype was recorded a few times. The chain couples TRBV12-3 or TRBV12-4 to TRBJ1-3, with D unclear. The CDR3 runs 14 residues. Trimming stripped 1 base from V and 2 bases from J, with 6 bases between. The CDR3 is CASSLVSAGNTIYF. In DNA, the CDR3 is TGTGCCAGCAGTTTAGTTTCGGCTGGAAACACCATATATTTT.

This chain uses TRBV2 with TRBJ2-1; perhaps TRBD2 as D (6 bases). The V gene's germline CDR1 is SNHLY and CDR2 FYNNEI. The CDR3 loop spans 15 amino acids. Deletions cut 6 bases from V and 0 bases from J, with 12 bases between. CDR3 protein: CASSGRQSSYNEQFF. The CDR3 DNA follows: TGTGCCAGCAGCGGGAGACAGAGCTCCTACAATGAGCAGTTCTTC.

This clonotype was counted between two and nine times. The chain is built from TRBV24-1 and TRBJ2-5, with D perhaps TRBD1 (6 bases). The J call is doubtful: the DNA matches TRBJ2-1 better. CDR1 is KGHDR and CDR2 is SFDVKD in the germline V gene. This CDR3 comprises 12 residues. In DNA form, the CDR3 reads TGTGCCACCAGTGGAATAGGGGGTGAGCAGTTCTTC. Protein sequence: CATSGIGGEQFF.

This clonotype turned up a few times. The CDR3 loop is CASTTDGTGAYEQYF. In nucleotides, the CDR3 is TGTGCCAGCACCACAGATGGGACAGGGGCCTACGAGCAGTACTTC. This chain links TRBV28 with TRBJ2-7, with TRBD1 identical over 10 bases. CDR1 and CDR2 from the germline V gene are MDHEN and SYDVKM. The trim removed 7 bases at V and 2 bases at J, leaving 8 bases unmatched. This CDR3 is 15 amino acids long.